Below, 2 T cell receptor beta chains from the same sample are listed, as sequenced in a study of CD8 T cells in ankylosing spondylitis. Regarding the study as a whole: A motif in TCR beta, a set of under 10 highly homologous variants, appeared characteristic of ankylosing spondylitis blood.

Antigens for these TCRs are unknown. TCRdb re-called the 5' RACE reads through MiXCR, storing one row per CDR3 protein. The sample includes around 770,000 distinct CDR3 sequences, 15% to 20% seen only once; the top ten take 15% to 20%. Sequencing was performed on blood, either unsorted or a sorted T cell fraction (not recorded which). These receptors all come from a male donor with ankylosing spondylitis.

This chain uses TRBV4-2 with TRBJ2-1; TRBD2 aligns across 10 bases. Germline CDR1 is LGHNA and CDR2 is YNFKEQ. V trimming: 2 bases; J trimming: 2 bases; junction bases outside the gene matches: 6. This CDR3 is built from 17 residues. In DNA, the CDR3 is TGTGCCAGCAGCCAAACCGGACTAGCGGCTACCTACAATGAGCAGTTCTTC. This encodes CASSQTGLAATYNEQFF.

Only a few counts were recorded for this clonotype. The gene calls are TRBV5-1 and TRBJ1-1; D remains ambiguous. This CDR3 is built from 14 residues. The germline V gene has CDR1 SGHRS and CDR2 YFSETQ. V shed 5 bases and J shed 4 bases, with 15 bases lying between them. The CDR3 loop reads CASSEDVGVTEAFF. CDR3 DNA sequence: TGCGCCAGCAGTGAGGACGTCGGAGTCACTGAAGCTTTCTTT. Filled out from reference TRBV5-1 and TRBJ1-1, the complete variable domain reads KAGVTQTPRYLIKTRGQQVTLSCSPISGHRSVSWYQQTPGQGLQFLFEYFSETQRNKGNFPGRFSGRQFSNSRSEMNVSTLELGDSALYLCASSEDVGVTEAFFGQGTRLTVV.